This T cell receptor (beta chain) was obtained from a study of blood T cell repertoires in COVID-19 (dated by TCRdb to the early 2020s). Broadly, across the study: Collaborator samples came from the United States, Italy and Spain and covered acute and convalescent phases of COVID-19. Nearly every sample came with metadata listing a de-identified subject ID, COVID-19 status, age in years and sex. The material from the prospective study consisted of cDNA or gDNA derived from T cells, B-cell-depleted T cells, or PBMCs. The samples were drawn from the first 160 participants of the ongoing ImmuneRACE study and from under 1,500 subjects provided by 6 global collaborators. Subjects who had been exposed to COVID-19, were actively infected with it, or had recovered from it provided the deeply sampled blood TCRbeta repertoires that made up the dataset. The repertoires were released in a freely available public database intended as a resource for research on the immune response to SARS-CoV-2. Where HLA class I and class II types were available, the types were taken from metadata supplied by the sample provider, not from assay-based typing.

From a lookup of the germline V gene (reference sequence), CDR1 and CDR2 are LNHDA and SQIVND. The V and J ends are trimmed by 3 bases and 7 bases, leaving 15 bases between them. The CDR3 goes from the cysteine to the phenylalanine over 15 residues. The retained sequence is limited to the CDR3, 45 bases, with the frame set at the first base. TCRbeta CDR3 regions were amplified from genomic DNA by means of the immunoSEQ Assay, a bias-controlled multiplex PCR. The study's processing was this. The number of nucleated cells in each sample was estimated by amplification of reference gene primers within the assay. Sequence reads were collapsed and filtered to measure the absolute abundance of every unique TCRbeta CDR3 rearrangement. For each sample, productive Simpson clonality was calculated as the square root of Simpson's diversity index over productive rearrangements. Sourced from immuneACCESS, this table was stored by TCRdb with only in-frame sequences that have V and J called. A share of the clones is absent; for the studies checked, an unresolved V gene accounts for under half, and the remainder has no known explanation. Clone size and the V and J calls come from that table; the DNA yielded D and trimming. The sample table records some 110,000 clones; about 89% of these occur just once. The top ten clonotypes cover roughly 4.5% of the sample.

Whole blood was collected in K2EDTA tubes by collaborating institutions according to the institutions' own protocols. For TCRbeta analysis, collaborators shipped samples as frozen whole blood, isolated PBMCs, or DNA extracted from either of those sample types. Results the study describes overall, beyond this receptor: The quantity of clinical and demographic metadata differed by source and by participant and was supplied without curation.

In the case of this clone: The antigen it recognizes is unknown. Per-nucleotide qualities are absent, and no much larger clonotype sits a single base away.

The sample taken for sequencing was peripheral blood. The source of this sequence is a man between 35 and 55 years old with acute or convalescent COVID-19. This receptor chain uses TRBV19 and TRBJ2-2; the D segment could be TRBD2, given 5 matching bases. The nucleotide sequence reads as follows: TGTGCCAGTAGTATTGCGGGCCCAGCAAGCGGGGAGCTGTTTTTT. Its amino acids are CASSIAGPASGELFF.